This paragraph covers one T cell receptor (beta chain) sequence. Its matching antigen is unknown. The data were taken from a study of graft-versus-host responses after intestinal transplantation. As for the study in general: The study gave all recipients anti-thymocyte globulin induction, then tacrolimus and steroids for approximately 3 years.

Profiled with immunoSEQ multiplex PCR; TCRdb holds only in-frame clones, not every one. The sample has some 110,000 clones; roughly 87% are singletons. Overall study findings and caveats: Graft-donor T cell macrochimerism in patients accompanied high graft-versus-host to host-versus-graft clonal ratios in allografts. Some GvH clones appeared in ileal mucosa or blood before recipient bone marrow.

Trimming pared 9 bases from V and 6 bases from J, leaving 9 bases between. The CDR3 has 11 residues. Germline loops: CDR1 SGHNT, CDR2 YYREEE (reference sequence). The clonotype originates from a human donor who received an intestinal transplant. This rearrangement joins TRBV5-4 to TRBJ2-2, with D unresolved. This specimen consisted of unstimulated CD4+ T cells sorted from spleen or lymph node cells, obtained before intestinal transplant. The CDR3 spells CATNGPGELFF. DNA of the CDR3: TGTGCCACGAATGGGCCCGGGGAGCTGTTTTTT.